This entry lists 28 T cell receptor beta chains sequenced from one sample in a study of OX40 agonist ivuxolimab in advanced cancers. Sequenced by immunoSEQ multiplex PCR; TCRdb stores in-frame clones only, minus some. The sample carries roughly 24,000 clones, approximately 89% recorded once. The starting material was CD4+ or CD8+ T cells sorted from blood, obtained in a trial of the OX40 agonist ivuxolimab. The receptors shown here come from an adult with an advanced solid tumor such as melanoma, head and neck, liver or kidney cancer.

The chain combines TRBV19 with TRBJ1-1, with 9 bases lining up with TRBD1. The V segment lost 5 bases and the J segment 3 bases; nucleotides outside the gene matches: 7. Germline V gene sequence: CDR1 LNHDA, CDR2 SQIVND (reference sequence). CDR3 length: 15 amino acids. This CDR3 is CASSLIDRGDTEAFF. The CDR3 nucleotides read TGTGCCAGTAGTCTAATCGACAGGGGGGACACTGAAGCTTTCTTT.

The chain has TRBV11-2 and TRBJ2-4; 7 nucleotides line up with TRBD1. The germline CDR1 and CDR2 sequences are SGHAT and FQNNGV. V lost 4 bases to trimming and J lost 3 bases; unmatched junction nucleotides: 3. This CDR3 comprises 14 residues. This CDR3 is CASSSGTDKNIQYF. CDR3 sequence (DNA): TGTGCCAGCAGCTCCGGGACAGACAAAAACATTCAGTACTTC.

This chain links TRBV5-1 with TRBJ1-1; D is unclear. CDR1 is SGHRS and CDR2 is YFSETQ in the germline V gene. There are 13 residues in the CDR3. Trimming took off 0 bases at V and 5 bases at J, with 8 bases between the two ends. The CDR3 sequence: CASSLARKTEAFF. The DNA of the CDR3 is TGCGCCAGCAGCTTGGCCCGGAAGACTGAAGCTTTCTTT.

V is TRBV14 and J is TRBJ2-5; 11 positions agree with TRBD2. The CDR3 runs to 16 residues. CDR1 and CDR2 from the germline V gene are SGHDN and FVKESK. The junction had 2 bases not matched to a gene; V was cut back by 1 base and J by 1 base. This CDR3 is CASSQGLAGFQETQYF. The CDR3, as DNA: TGTGCCAGCAGCCAAGGACTAGCGGGATTCCAAGAGACCCAGTACTTC. Drawing the rest from reference TRBV14 and TRBJ2-5, the complete variable domain is EAGVTQFPSHSVIEKGQTVTLRCDPISGHDNLYWYRRVMGKEIKFLLHFVKESKQDESGMPNNRFLAERTGGTYSTLKVQPAELEDSGVYFCASSQGLAGFQETQYFGPGTRLLVL.

This chain connects TRBV28 to TRBJ2-7; no clear D. The CDR3 spans 12 residues. Germline V CDR1 and CDR2: MDHEN, SYDVKM. Deletions cut 6 bases from V and 4 bases from J, with 10 bases between. CDR3 in amino acids: CASSRPHYEQYF. For the CDR3, the DNA is TGTGCCAGCAGCCGCCCCCATTACGAGCAGTACTTC.

The CDR3: CASSLMNYEQYF. Here the CDR3 DNA reads TGTGCCAGCAGTTTAATGAACTACGAGCAGTACTTC. The V call is TRBV28, the J call TRBJ2-7, with no clear D. Germline CDR1 reads MDHEN; CDR2 reads SYDVKM. This CDR3 is built from 12 residues. Trimming pared 2 bases from V and 3 bases from J, leaving 5 bases between.

The rearrangement uses TRBV2 and TRBJ2-1; unclear D gene. Trimming shortened V by 7 bases and J by 8 bases, and 15 bases separated the two germline ends. Germline V gene sequence: CDR1 SNHLY, CDR2 FYNNEI. The CDR3 consists of 13 residues. The CDR3 region is CASMDPRRDEQFF. The CDR3 nucleotides are TGTGCCAGCATGGACCCCCGAAGGGATGAGCAGTTCTTC. Full variable domain (remainder filled in from reference TRBV2 and TRBJ2-1): EPEVTQTPSHQVTQMGQEVILRCVPISNHLYFYWYRQILGQKVEFLVSFYNNEISEKSEIFDDQFSVERPDGSNFTLKIRSTKLEDSAMYFCASMDPRRDEQFFGPGTRLTVL.

The genes are TRBV6-5 and TRBJ2-7; D is perhaps TRBD1 or TRBD2 (5 bases each). Trimming cost V 6 bases and J 4 bases, with 13 bases left between them. CDR3 length: 13 amino acids. The germline CDR1 and CDR2 sequences are MNHEY and SVGAGI. CDR3 in DNA: TGTGCCAGCAGCCCCGGGACGGTTTACGAGCAGTACTTC. This translates into CASSPGTVYEQYF.

The chain combines TRBV7-9 with TRBJ2-1; the D gene is possibly TRBD2 (5 bases). The germline gives CDR1 SEHNR, CDR2 FQNEAQ (reference sequence). The CDR3 has 17 amino acids. Trimming stripped 1 base from V and 6 bases from J, with 19 bases between. The DNA for the CDR3 is TGTGCCAGCAGCTTAGAGGTGGGTCTAGCCGTTGTCAATGAGCAGTTCTTC. Its translation: CASSLEVGLAVVNEQFF.

The CDR3 DNA follows: TGTGCCAGCAGCCCCGGGACAGGGGATGGGCCCCAGCATTTT. Its protein product is CASSPGTGDGPQHF. The V and J genes are TRBV28 and TRBJ1-5; 10 bases are a match to TRBD1. Trimming removed 6 bases from V and 9 bases from J; junction bases left unmatched: 8. Germline V CDR1 and CDR2: MDHEN, SYDVKM. The CDR3 is 14 amino acids.

The chain has TRBV9 and TRBJ2-1; D possibly corresponds to TRBD2 (6 bases). Trimming removed 0 bases at V and 10 bases at J, with 11 bases between. CDR1 is SGDLS and CDR2 is YYNGEE in the germline V gene. The CDR3 is 13 amino acids. The CDR3 protein is CASSVELAIEQFF. The CDR3 region has the DNA TGTGCCAGCAGCGTAGAACTAGCAATCGAGCAGTTCTTC.

As to this clone: Additional DNA sequences in this sample encode the identical CDR3. The chain uses TRBV7-2 and TRBJ2-7, with D hard to call. Germline CDR1 is SGHTA and CDR2 is FQGNSA. CDR3 size: 13 residues. V was shortened by 1 base and J by 0 bases, with 4 bases between the two germline ends. CDR3 sequence (DNA): TGTGCCAGCAGCTTAGACGGCTCCTACGAGCAGTACTTC. Protein product: CASSLDGSYEQYF. Variable domain in full (rest from reference TRBV7-2 and TRBJ2-7): GAGVSQSPSNKVTEKGKDVELRCDPISGHTALYWYRQSLGQGLEFLIYFQGNSAPDKSGLPSDRFSAERTGGSVSTLTIQRTQQEDSAVYLCASSLDGSYEQYFGPGTRLTVT.

This sequence joins TRBV7-9 and TRBJ2-7, with D perhaps TRBD1 (6 bases). The V gene's germline CDR1 is SEHNR and CDR2 FQNEAQ (reference sequence). Between the trimmed V and J ends, which lost 8 bases and 2 bases, there was a span of 10 bases. This CDR3 is built from 12 residues. CDR3 region: CASADSAYEQYF. DNA of the CDR3: TGTGCCAGCGCGGACAGTGCCTACGAGCAGTACTTC.

This clone showed up just a few times. CDR3 amino acids: CASSPWITDTQYF. Written as DNA, the CDR3 is TGTGCCAGCAGCCCCTGGATCACAGATACGCAGTATTTT. The chain links TRBV14 to TRBJ2-3; unclear D gene. V lost 4 bases to trimming and J lost 2 bases, with 7 bases between them. The CDR3 consists of 13 residues. Germline V CDR1 and CDR2: SGHDN, FVKESK.

The chain is built from TRBV9 and TRBJ2-6; no reliable D call. CDR1 is SGDLS and CDR2 is YYNGEE in the germline V gene. This CDR3 has 14 residues. The germline V and J ends were trimmed by 0 bases and 0 bases, with 1 base remaining between them. CDR3 protein: CASSVDSGANVLTF. CDR3 nucleotides: TGTGCCAGCAGCGTAGACTCTGGGGCCAACGTCCTGACTTTC. The whole variable domain, remainder taken from reference TRBV9 and TRBJ2-6, is DSGVTQTPKHLITATGQRVTLRCSPRSGDLSVYWYQQSLDQGLQFLIQYYNGEERAKGNILERFSAQQFPDLHSELNLSSLELGDSALYFCASSVDSGANVLTFGAGSRLTVL.

The J gene is TRBJ2-2, the V gene TRBV5-4, with 8 bases that match TRBD1. This CDR3 has 16 residues. With V trimmed by 4 bases and J by 3 bases, 8 bases remained unmatched. Germline V gives CDR1 SGHNT, CDR2 YYREEE (reference sequence). Written as DNA, the CDR3 is TGTGCCAGCAGCCCTGGAGACAGGGGTGACACCGGGGAGCTGTTTTTT. It translates to CASSPGDRGDTGELFF.

CDR3: CASSHPVGTSGIRNEQFF. As DNA, the CDR3 is TGTGCCAGCAGCCATCCCGTCGGGACTAGCGGGATACGGAATGAGCAGTTCTTC. The genes are TRBV9 and TRBJ2-1, with 13 bases matching TRBD2. Looked up from germline, CDR1 is SGDLS and CDR2 is YYNGEE. The CDR3 runs to 18 residues. After removal of 4 bases from V and 7 bases from J, the junction contained 14 bases not matched to a gene.

A remark on this clone: A far larger clone is one nucleotide away, so this likely arose from a read error. V and J are TRBV11-2 and TRBJ1-2; 9 bases align to TRBD1. This CDR3 has 13 residues. Germline V gene lookup returns CDR1 SGHAT and CDR2 FQNNGV. The trim removed 6 bases at V and 3 bases at J, leaving 2 bases unmatched. The CDR3 DNA reads as TGTGCCAGCAGGCGGACAGGGGACTATGGCTACACCTTC. The encoded protein is CASRRTGDYGYTF.

The genes are TRBV29-1 and TRBJ2-7, with D perhaps matching TRBD1 or TRBD2 (5 bases each). The CDR3 contains 13 residues. Germline CDR1 reads SQVTM; CDR2 reads ANQGSEA. V gave up 5 bases and J gave up 1 base, with 12 bases separating them. The CDR3 DNA follows: TGCAGCGTTCTTCCCGGGACGTCCTACGAGCAGTACTTC. Translation gives CSVLPGTSYEQYF.

The chain is built from TRBV11-2 and TRBJ1-4; no firm D call. Trimming removed 4 bases at V and 0 bases at J, with 9 bases between. CDR1 SGHAT and CDR2 FQNNGV come from the germline V gene. The length of the CDR3 is 15 residues. The CDR3 sequence is CASSSSGSTNEKLFF. CDR3 nucleotides: TGTGCCAGCAGCTCTTCTGGGTCAACTAATGAAAAACTGTTTTTT.

J is TRBJ2-3 and V is TRBV6-5, with TRBD2 matching over 7 bases. CDR3 length: 16 residues. Per germline, CDR1 MNHEY and CDR2 SVGAGI. Unmatched junction bases numbered 6, after V lost 0 bases and J lost 3 bases. CDR3 sequence: CASSYSSLAETDTQYF. For the CDR3, the DNA is TGTGCCAGCAGTTACTCGAGCCTAGCGGAAACAGATACGCAGTATTTT.

The CDR3 DNA reads as TGTGCCAGCAGCTTATCCGGGCAGACTGAAGCTTTCTTT. Its translation is CASSLSGQTEAFF. The chain carries TRBV11-3 and TRBJ1-1, with D uncertain. Per the germline V gene, CDR1 is SGHNT and CDR2 is YENEEA. The CDR3 totals 13 residues. The ends were cut back, 2 bases at V and 5 bases at J, with 9 bases in the middle.

This clone was observed a few times. This chain joins TRBV5-5 and TRBJ1-3, with D unclear. The germline CDR1 and CDR2 sequences are SGHKS and YYEKEE (reference sequence). Trimming pared 2 bases from V and 0 bases from J, leaving 15 bases between. This CDR3 region has 17 residues. CDR3 nucleotides: TGTGCCAGCAGCTTAGGTGCAGATGACCGCTCTGGAAACACCATATATTTT. Its protein is CASSLGADDRSGNTIYF.

The chain joins TRBV9 to TRBJ2-6, with 10 bases matching TRBD1. V gave up 4 bases and J gave up 0 bases; unmatched junction bases: 7. The germline gives CDR1 SGDLS, CDR2 YYNGEE. This CDR3 contains 18 residues. The CDR3 DNA sequence: TGTGCCAGCAGCACCAGGACAGGGGGTTACTCTGGGGCCAACGTCCTGACTTTC. This gives the protein CASSTRTGGYSGANVLTF.

This chain uses TRBV2 with TRBJ2-2; D is ambiguous. Trimming took off 6 bases at V and 5 bases at J, with 10 bases between the two ends. Germline loops: CDR1 SNHLY, CDR2 FYNNEI. This CDR3 is 13 amino acids long. The CDR3 DNA sequence: TGTGCCAGCAGCGATGCCCGTACCGGGGAGCTGTTTTTT. Protein sequence: CASSDARTGELFF.

The V call is TRBV27, the J call TRBJ2-3; D is possibly TRBD2 (6 bases). V was pared by 4 bases and J by 2 bases, with 13 bases between. CDR3 length: 15 amino acids. The germline V gene has CDR1 MNHEY and CDR2 SMNVEV (reference sequence). CDR3 in DNA: TGTGCCAGCAGTTCTGCCCGGGGGTTCACAGATACGCAGTATTTT. Its translation is CASSSARGFTDTQYF.

The chain couples TRBV6-6 to TRBJ1-4; the match to TRBD1 covers 8 bases. CDR3 size: 12 residues. Germline trimming cut 6 bases from V and 12 bases from J; bases unmatched to any gene: 6. CDR1 MNHNY and CDR2 SVGAGI come from the germline V gene (reference sequence). The DNA for the CDR3 is TGTGCCAGCAGCCGGGTGGACAGGGAACTGTTTTTT. It is translated as CASSRVDRELFF.

The V call is TRBV7-8, the J call TRBJ2-1, with D possibly matching TRBD2 (6 bases). The CDR3 extends over 16 amino acids. The germline V and J ends were trimmed by 5 bases and 1 base, with 15 bases remaining between them. Germline CDR1 SGHVS, CDR2 FQNEAQ. The CDR3 sequence: CASSPRTSSSYNEQFF. CDR3 in DNA: TGTGCCAGCAGCCCGAGAACTAGCTCGTCCTACAATGAGCAGTTCTTC.